A single sample gave rise to the 23 T cell receptor beta chains below, sequenced in a study of blood T cell repertoires in COVID-19. TCRdb's table, derived via immunoSEQ multiplex PCR, lists solely in-frame clones and lacks some. This sample has some 220,000 clones; around 80% occur once, and the top ten carry over 0.95%. Sequenced sample: peripheral blood. Receptor source: a woman in her thirties with COVID-19, enrolled during active disease.

The chain uses TRBV5-1 and TRBJ2-7, with D perhaps matching TRBD2 (5 bases). CDR3 length: 13 residues. Germline V gene sequence: CDR1 SGHRS, CDR2 YFSETQ. V gave up 0 bases and J gave up 9 bases, with 13 bases separating them. The CDR3 DNA is TGCGCCAGCAGCTTGGCGGGAACCCCGCGGCAGTACTTC. It encodes CASSLAGTPRQYF. The full variable domain, its missing parts supplied by reference TRBV5-1 and TRBJ2-7, is KAGVTQTPRYLIKTRGQQVTLSCSPISGHRSVSWYQQTPGQGLQFLFEYFSETQRNKGNFPGRFSGRQFSNSRSEMNVSTLELGDSALYLCASSLAGTPRQYFGPGTRLTVT.

The chain joins TRBV23-1 to TRBJ2-1, with 10 nucleotides matching TRBD2. TRBV23-1 is reported as an ORF; its role is uncertain. The CDR3 consists of 17 residues. Trimming cost V 4 bases and J 0 bases; bases outside gene matches: 6. CDR3 residues: CASSRPTSGFSYNEQFF. As DNA, the CDR3 is TGCGCCAGCAGTCGGCCGACTAGCGGGTTCTCCTACAATGAGCAGTTCTTC.

The rearrangement links TRBV7-2 to TRBJ2-2, with 11 positions matching TRBD2. Trimming took 4 bases from V and 5 from J; bases not matched to a gene: 9. The CDR3 consists of 17 residues. Germline V gives CDR1 SGHTA, CDR2 FQGNSA. The CDR3 DNA follows: TGTGCCAGCAGCTCTACTCCTAGCGGGAGGTTAACCGGGGAGCTGTTTTTT. It translates to CASSSTPSGRLTGELFF.

This clone appeared a few times. The chain is built from TRBV4-3 and TRBJ1-6; D is possibly TRBD1 (6 bases). This CDR3 region has 17 residues. CDR1 LGHNA and CDR2 YSLEER come from the germline V gene. Trimming cost V 0 bases and J 3 bases, with 12 bases left between them. The CDR3 protein is CASSQEQGQIYNSPLHF. CDR3 DNA sequence: TGCGCCAGCAGCCAAGAACAAGGACAGATCTATAATTCACCCCTCCACTTT.

The chain couples TRBV9 to TRBJ2-1; TRBD1 aligns across 9 bases. There are 15 residues in the CDR3. Unmatched junction bases numbered 11, after V lost 4 bases and J lost 9 bases. Germline V gene data show CDR1 as SGDLS and CDR2 as YYNGEE. The CDR3, as DNA: TGTGCCAGCAGCCCGGGACAGGGCGGGAACAGTGAGCAGTTCTTC. Translating gives CASSPGQGGNSEQFF.

The rearrangement joins TRBV7-2 to TRBJ2-3, with 8 positions matching TRBD1. V lost 5 bases and J lost 2; bases outside the gene matches: 6. The germline CDR1 and CDR2 sequences are SGHTA and FQGNSA. CDR3 length: 15 amino acids. The CDR3 nucleotides are TGTGCCAGCAGCCTTCAGGGGGCGCCCACAGATACGCAGTATTTT. Its protein is CASSLQGAPTDTQYF.

The chain carries TRBV9 and TRBJ2-1; TRBD2 might be the D (6 bases). The CDR3 length is 15 residues. Per germline, CDR1 SGDLS and CDR2 YYNGEE. V lost 0 bases and J 8 bases, leaving 15 bases between the germline ends. CDR3 bases: TGTGCCAGCAGCGTAGACGGGAGAGGGTACGATGAGCAGTTCTTC. Its protein is CASSVDGRGYDEQFF.

The chain carries TRBV3-1 (or the pseudogene TRBV3-2) and TRBJ2-1; D gene uncertain. V was cut by 0 bases and J by 9 bases, with 12 bases left in between. Per the germline V gene, CDR1 is LGHDT and CDR2 is YNNKEL (reference sequence). The CDR3 spans 14 residues. The CDR3 nucleotides read TGTGCCAGCAGCCAAGACGACTCTTTCAGTGAGCAGTTCTTC. It specifies CASSQDDSFSEQFF.

The chain has TRBV5-4 and TRBJ2-1; 9 bases align to TRBD2. V gave up 10 bases and J gave up 1 base; unmatched junction bases: 15. Germline lookup yields CDR1 SGHNT and CDR2 YYREEE (reference sequence). This CDR3 region has 17 residues. This CDR3 is CAQSRSGGRKSYNEQFF. The CDR3 nucleotides read TGTGCCCAAAGCAGGAGCGGGGGGAGGAAGTCCTACAATGAGCAGTTCTTC.

The chain carries TRBV9 and TRBJ2-1, with D maybe TRBD1 (6 bases). The CDR3 runs to 16 residues. The germline CDR1 and CDR2 sequences are SGDLS and YYNGEE. V was clipped by 0 bases and J by 2 bases, with 12 bases between them. CDR3 DNA sequence: TGTGCCAGCAGCGTAGTTCAGGCAGGGGCCTACAATGAGCAGTTCTTC. Its translation: CASSVVQAGAYNEQFF.

J is TRBJ1-1 and V is TRBV27; TRBD1 matches at 7 bases. The trim removed 6 bases at V and 10 bases at J, leaving 11 bases unmatched. The CDR3 is made up of 13 amino acids. Germline values: CDR1 MNHEY, CDR2 SMNVEV (reference sequence). CDR3 amino acids: CASRSKGGDGAFF. The CDR3 DNA reads TGTGCCAGCAGGTCTAAAGGGGGCGACGGAGCTTTCTTT.

J is TRBJ2-7 and V is TRBV30; TRBD1 matches at 12 bases. The CDR3 is 18 residues long. The V and J ends lost 3 bases and 0 bases, in that order; junction bases with no gene match: 12. Germline CDR1 GTSNPN, CDR2 SVGIG (reference sequence). CDR3 region: CAWRGTGGAPKLSYEQYF. The CDR3 DNA reads as TGTGCCTGGAGGGGGACAGGGGGCGCCCCTAAACTCTCCTACGAGCAGTACTTC.

The genes are TRBV7-8 and TRBJ1-5; D gene ambiguous. Germline V CDR1 and CDR2: SGHVS, FQNEAQ. Trimming shortened V by 1 base and J by 6 bases, and 16 bases separated the two germline ends. The CDR3 runs 16 residues. CDR3 in DNA: TGTGCCAGCAGCTTAGTGAGGGCCATGGAAGGTCAGCCCCAGCATTTT. This gives the protein CASSLVRAMEGQPQHF.

The V call is TRBV4-3, the J call TRBJ1-5; D gene unclear. The CDR3 consists of 15 residues. Germline values: CDR1 LGHNA, CDR2 YSLEER. V was pared by 1 base and J by 6 bases, with 13 bases between. The CDR3 sequence: CASSQASGGGQPQHF. The CDR3 DNA sequence: TGCGCCAGCAGCCAAGCTTCGGGAGGTGGTCAGCCCCAGCATTTT.

This clone was counted only a few times. The V gene is TRBV5-6, the J gene TRBJ2-4, with D tentatively TRBD2 (6 bases). The CDR3 has 16 residues. The germline V and J ends were trimmed by 4 bases and 0 bases, with 14 bases remaining between them. CDR1 is SGHDT, CDR2 YYEEEE, per germline. This chain's CDR3 is CASSPGAYLAKNIQYF. Here the CDR3 DNA reads TGTGCCAGCAGCCCGGGAGCGTATTTAGCCAAAAACATTCAGTACTTC.

The chain has TRBV5-6 and TRBJ1-5; TRBD1 is a possible D gene (6 bases). The V gene's germline CDR1 is SGHDT and CDR2 YYEEEE. V lost 4 bases, J lost 4 bases, and 12 bases lay in between. The CDR3 loop spans 14 amino acids. The CDR3 loop reads CASSVTGLNQPQHF. The CDR3 coding sequence is TGTGCCAGCAGCGTGACAGGATTGAATCAGCCCCAGCATTTT.

The gene calls are TRBV5-1 and TRBJ2-3; TRBD1 might be the D (5 bases). Deletions cut 4 bases from V and 1 base from J, with 13 bases between. Germline CDR1 and CDR2: SGHRS and YFSETQ. The length of the CDR3 is 15 residues. The DNA for the CDR3 is TGCGCCAGCAGCGTGCAGGGCTTGGGCACAGATACGCAGTATTTT. Its translation is CASSVQGLGTDTQYF.

The chain combines TRBV11-2 with TRBJ2-1; D is possibly TRBD2 (5 bases). There are 17 residues in the CDR3. Deletions cut 3 bases from V and 2 bases from J, with 17 bases between. The V gene's germline CDR1 is SGHAT and CDR2 FQNNGV. The DNA of the CDR3 is TGTGCCAGCAGCTTCGCGGTAGGGTCGGGAACCTACAATGAGCAGTTCTTC. Its protein product is CASSFAVGSGTYNEQFF.

The CDR3 reads CASSLVRSQPQYF. The CDR3 DNA is TGTGCCAGCAGCTTAGTTAGGAGTCAGCCTCAGTACTTC. The chain carries TRBV7-2 and TRBJ2-4; D not certain. Germline V gene lookup returns CDR1 SGHTA and CDR2 FQGNSA. Between the trimmed V and J ends, which lost 1 base and 12 bases, there was a span of 13 bases. The CDR3 has 13 residues. Together with reference TRBV7-2 and TRBJ2-4, the CDR3 gives the full variable domain: GAGVSQSPSNKVTEKGKDVELRCDPISGHTALYWYRQSLGQGLEFLIYFQGNSAPDKSGLPSDRFSAERTGGSVSTLTIQRTQQEDSAVYLCASSLVRSQPQYFGAGTRLSVL.

The V call is TRBV11-2, the J call TRBJ2-1; D is uncertain. Trimming took off 5 bases at V and 9 bases at J, with 11 bases between the two ends. The CDR3 totals 12 residues. Germline assignment: CDR1 SGHAT and CDR2 FQNNGV. The DNA for the CDR3 is TGTGCCAGCAGCCTCCTCGGCGGTGAGCAGTTCTTC. Translating it yields CASSLLGGEQFF.

The sample holds one count of this clone. This chain connects TRBV21-1 to TRBJ2-5; the tabulated D call, TRBD2, remains unverified against the DNA. TRBV21-1 is annotated as a pseudogene. This CDR3 has 12 amino acids. The CDR3 region is CASNQGGETQYF. The DNA of the CDR3 is TGTGCCAGCAATCAGGGAGGAGAGACCCAGTACTTC.

Points on this clone: With a far larger clone one base away, a read error is the likely cause. The rearrangement links TRBV5-5 to TRBJ1-1; D unresolved. This CDR3 is built from 13 residues. Germline-derived CDR1 and CDR2 are SGHKS and YYEKEE (reference sequence). Deletions cut 0 bases from V and 0 bases from J, with 3 bases between. In DNA, the CDR3 is TGTGCCAGCAGCTTGGCAGTGAACACTGAAGCTTTCTTT. This gives the protein CASSLAVNTEAFF.

The CDR3 loop reads CASSGDRSSYNSPLHF. In nucleotides, the CDR3 is TGTGCCAGCAGTGGGGACAGAAGCTCCTATAATTCACCCCTCCACTTT. The V gene is TRBV28, the J gene TRBJ1-6, with 7 bases that match TRBD1. Losses at the gene ends were 5 bases for V and 0 bases for J; bases not matched to a gene: 4. The germline CDR1 and CDR2 sequences are MDHEN and SYDVKM. The CDR3 spans 16 residues.